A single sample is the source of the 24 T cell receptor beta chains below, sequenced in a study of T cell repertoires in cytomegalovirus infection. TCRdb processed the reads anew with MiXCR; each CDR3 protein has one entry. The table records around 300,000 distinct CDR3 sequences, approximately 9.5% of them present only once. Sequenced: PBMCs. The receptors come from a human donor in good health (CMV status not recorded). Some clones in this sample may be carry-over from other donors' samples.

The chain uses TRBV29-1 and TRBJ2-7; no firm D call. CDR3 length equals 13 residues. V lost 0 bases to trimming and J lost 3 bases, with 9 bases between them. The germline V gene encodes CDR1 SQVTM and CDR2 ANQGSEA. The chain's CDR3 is CSVEDEQRYEQYF. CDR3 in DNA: TGCAGCGTTGAAGATGAACAGCGCTACGAGCAGTACTTC.

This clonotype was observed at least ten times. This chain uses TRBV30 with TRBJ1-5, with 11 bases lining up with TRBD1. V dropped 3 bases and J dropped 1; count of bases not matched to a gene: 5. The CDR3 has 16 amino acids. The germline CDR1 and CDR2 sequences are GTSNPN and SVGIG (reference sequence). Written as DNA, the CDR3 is TGTGCCTGGAGCGGACAGGGGGCGCCCAGCAATCAGCCCCAGCATTTT. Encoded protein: CAWSGQGAPSNQPQHF.

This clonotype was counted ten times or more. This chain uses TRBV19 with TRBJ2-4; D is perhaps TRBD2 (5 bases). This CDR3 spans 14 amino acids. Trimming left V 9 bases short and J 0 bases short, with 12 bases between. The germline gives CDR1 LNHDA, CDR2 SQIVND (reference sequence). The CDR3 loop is CASATRGAKNIQYF. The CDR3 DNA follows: TGTGCCAGCGCGACTCGGGGAGCCAAAAACATTCAGTACTTC.

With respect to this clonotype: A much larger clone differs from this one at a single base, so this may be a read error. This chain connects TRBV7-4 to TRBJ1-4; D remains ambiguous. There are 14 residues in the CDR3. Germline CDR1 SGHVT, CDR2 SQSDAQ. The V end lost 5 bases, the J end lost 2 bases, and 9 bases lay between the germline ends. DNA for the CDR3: TGTGCCAGCAGCCCGATTGGGACTAATGAAAAACTGTTTTTT. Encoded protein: CASSPIGTNEKLFF.

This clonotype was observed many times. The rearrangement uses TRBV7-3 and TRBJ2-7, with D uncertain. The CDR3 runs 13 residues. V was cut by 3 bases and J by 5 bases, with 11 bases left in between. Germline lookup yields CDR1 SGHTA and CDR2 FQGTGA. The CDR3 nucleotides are TGTGCCAGCAGCTTTGAGGCAAGCAACGAGCAGTACTTC. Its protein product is CASSFEASNEQYF.

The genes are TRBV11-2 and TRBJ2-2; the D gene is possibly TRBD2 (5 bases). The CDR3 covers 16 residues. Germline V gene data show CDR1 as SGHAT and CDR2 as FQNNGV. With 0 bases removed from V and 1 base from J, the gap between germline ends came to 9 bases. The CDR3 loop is CASSLDHGVNTGELFF. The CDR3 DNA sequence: TGTGCCAGCAGCTTAGATCACGGGGTGAACACCGGGGAGCTGTTTTTT.

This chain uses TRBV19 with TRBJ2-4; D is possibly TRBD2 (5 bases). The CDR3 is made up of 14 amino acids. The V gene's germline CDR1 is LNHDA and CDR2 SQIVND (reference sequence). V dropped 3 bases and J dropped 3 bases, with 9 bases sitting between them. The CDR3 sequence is CASSIRAGKNIQYF. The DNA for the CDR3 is TGTGCCAGTAGTATCCGGGCGGGCAAAAACATTCAGTACTTC.

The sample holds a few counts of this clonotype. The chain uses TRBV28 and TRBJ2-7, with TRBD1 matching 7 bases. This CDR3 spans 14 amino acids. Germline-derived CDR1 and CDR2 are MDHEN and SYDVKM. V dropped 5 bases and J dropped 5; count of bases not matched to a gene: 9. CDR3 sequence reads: CASSLQGPPNEQYF. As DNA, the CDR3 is TGTGCCAGCAGTCTACAGGGGCCCCCGAACGAGCAGTACTTC.

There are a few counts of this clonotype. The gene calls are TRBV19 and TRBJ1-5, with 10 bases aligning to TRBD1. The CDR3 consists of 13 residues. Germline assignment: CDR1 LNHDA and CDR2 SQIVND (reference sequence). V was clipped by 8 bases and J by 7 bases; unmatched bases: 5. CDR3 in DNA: TGTGCCAGTCGGGACAGGGGAAAACAGCCCCAGCATTTT. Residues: CASRDRGKQPQHF. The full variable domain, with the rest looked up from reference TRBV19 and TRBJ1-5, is DGGITQSPKYLFRKEGQNVTLSCEQNLNHDAMYWYRQDPGQGLRLIYYSQIVNDFQKGDIAEGYSVSREKKESFPLTVTSAQKNPTAFYLCASRDRGKQPQHFGDGTRLSIL.

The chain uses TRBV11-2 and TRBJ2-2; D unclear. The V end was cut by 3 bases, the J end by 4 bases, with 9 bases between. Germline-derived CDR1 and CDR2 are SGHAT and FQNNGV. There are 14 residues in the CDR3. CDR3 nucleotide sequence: TGTGCCAGCAGCTTTGGTATCGGCACCGGGGAGCTGTTTTTT. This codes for CASSFGIGTGELFF.

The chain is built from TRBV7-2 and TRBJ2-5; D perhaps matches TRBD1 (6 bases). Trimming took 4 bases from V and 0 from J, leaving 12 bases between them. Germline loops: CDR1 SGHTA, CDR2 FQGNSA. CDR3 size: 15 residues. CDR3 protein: CASSSLGQYQETQYF. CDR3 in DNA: TGTGCCAGCAGCTCTCTCGGACAGTACCAAGAGACCCAGTACTTC.

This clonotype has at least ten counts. The CDR3 DNA reads as TGTGCCAGCAGCTTACGGACAGGGGTAACCGGGGAGCTGTTTTTT. It codes for CASSLRTGVTGELFF. This chain joins TRBV7-2 and TRBJ2-2, with TRBD1 matching 9 bases. The CDR3 runs 15 residues. Losses at the gene ends were 2 bases for V and 5 bases for J; bases not matched to a gene: 3. Germline CDR1 reads SGHTA; CDR2 reads FQGNSA.

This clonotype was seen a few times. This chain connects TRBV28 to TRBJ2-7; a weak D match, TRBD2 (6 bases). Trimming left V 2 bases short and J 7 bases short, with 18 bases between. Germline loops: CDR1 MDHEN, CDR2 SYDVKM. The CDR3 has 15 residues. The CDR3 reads CASSLGGGGGWEQYF. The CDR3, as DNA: TGTGCCAGCAGTTTAGGTGGGGGTGGGGGGTGGGAGCAGTACTTC.

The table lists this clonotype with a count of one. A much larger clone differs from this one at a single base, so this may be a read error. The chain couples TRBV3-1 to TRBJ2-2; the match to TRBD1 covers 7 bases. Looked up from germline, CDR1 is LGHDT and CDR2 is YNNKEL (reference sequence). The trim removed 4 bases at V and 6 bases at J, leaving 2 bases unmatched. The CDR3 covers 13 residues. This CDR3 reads CASSRQGPGELFF. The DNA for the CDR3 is TGTGCCAGCAGCCGACAGGGTCCCGGGGAGCTGTTTTTT.

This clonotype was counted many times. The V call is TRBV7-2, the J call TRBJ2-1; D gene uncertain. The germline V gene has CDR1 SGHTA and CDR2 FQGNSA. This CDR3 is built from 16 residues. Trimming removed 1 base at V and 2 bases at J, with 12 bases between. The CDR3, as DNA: TGTGCCAGCAGCTTAGACTCGGAGCTAGCCTACAATGAGCAGTTCTTC. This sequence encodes CASSLDSELAYNEQFF. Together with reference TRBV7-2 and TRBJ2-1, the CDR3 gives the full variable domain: GAGVSQSPSNKVTEKGKDVELRCDPISGHTALYWYRQSLGQGLEFLIYFQGNSAPDKSGLPSDRFSAERTGGSVSTLTIQRTQQEDSAVYLCASSLDSELAYNEQFFGPGTRLTVL.

Written as DNA, the CDR3 is TGCGCCAGCAGTCAATATAAAGGCGGGGACATAGTTGTGGAGGAGACCCAGTACTTC. As protein: CASSQYKGGDIVVEETQYF. This chain connects TRBV23-1 to TRBJ2-5; either TRBD1 or TRBD2 may fit D (6 bases each). TRBV23-1 is reported as an ORF; its role is uncertain. The CDR3 is 19 residues long. V was pared by 1 base and J by 5 bases, with 26 bases between.

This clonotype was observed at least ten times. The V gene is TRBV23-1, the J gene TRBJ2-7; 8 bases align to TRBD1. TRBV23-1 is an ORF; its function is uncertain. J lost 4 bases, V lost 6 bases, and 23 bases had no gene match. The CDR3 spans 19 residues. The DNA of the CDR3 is TGCGCCAGCAGAGCGGACAGGGACTTCTACGGTAGGGTTCGATACGAGCAGTACTTC. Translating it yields CASRADRDFYGRVRYEQYF.

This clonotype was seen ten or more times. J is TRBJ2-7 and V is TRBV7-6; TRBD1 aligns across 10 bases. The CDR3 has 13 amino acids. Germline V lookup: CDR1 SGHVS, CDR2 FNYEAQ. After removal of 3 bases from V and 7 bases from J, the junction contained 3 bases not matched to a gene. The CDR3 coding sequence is TGTGCCAGCAGCTTTGACAGGGGGCGTGAGCAGTACTTC. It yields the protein CASSFDRGREQYF.

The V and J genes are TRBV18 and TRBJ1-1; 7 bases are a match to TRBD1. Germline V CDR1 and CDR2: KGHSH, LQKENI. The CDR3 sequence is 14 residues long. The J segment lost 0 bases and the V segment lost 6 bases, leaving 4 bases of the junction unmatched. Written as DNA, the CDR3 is TGTGCCAGCTCGCAAACAGGGGTGAACACTGAAGCTTTCTTT. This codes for CASSQTGVNTEAFF.

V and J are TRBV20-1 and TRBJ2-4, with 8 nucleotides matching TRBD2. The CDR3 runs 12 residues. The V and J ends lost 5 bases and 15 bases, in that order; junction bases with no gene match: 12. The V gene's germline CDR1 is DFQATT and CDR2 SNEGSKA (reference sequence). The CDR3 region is CSAQELGRAAYF. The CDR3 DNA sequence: TGCAGTGCTCAAGAGCTCGGGAGGGCCGCGTACTTC.

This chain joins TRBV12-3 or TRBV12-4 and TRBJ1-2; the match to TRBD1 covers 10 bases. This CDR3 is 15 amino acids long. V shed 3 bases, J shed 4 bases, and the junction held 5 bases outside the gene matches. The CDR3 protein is CASSFPGDRGYGYTF. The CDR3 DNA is TGTGCCAGCAGTTTTCCCGGGGACAGGGGCTATGGCTACACCTTC.

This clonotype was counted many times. Written as DNA, the CDR3 is TGTGCCGTTGGACAGGGGGCGAACAATGAGCAGTTCTTC. As protein: CAVGQGANNEQFF. V is TRBV10-3 and J is TRBJ2-1, with 11 bases aligning to TRBD1. The trim removed 11 bases at V and 5 bases at J, leaving 5 bases unmatched. The CDR3 is 13 residues long. Germline CDR1 ENHRY, CDR2 SYGVKD.

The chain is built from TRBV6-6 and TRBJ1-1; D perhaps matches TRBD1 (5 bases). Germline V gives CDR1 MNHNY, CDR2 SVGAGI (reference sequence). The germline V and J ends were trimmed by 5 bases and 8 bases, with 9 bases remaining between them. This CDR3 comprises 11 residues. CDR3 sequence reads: CASSPHREAFF. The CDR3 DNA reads TGTGCCAGCAGTCCTCACAGGGAAGCTTTCTTT.

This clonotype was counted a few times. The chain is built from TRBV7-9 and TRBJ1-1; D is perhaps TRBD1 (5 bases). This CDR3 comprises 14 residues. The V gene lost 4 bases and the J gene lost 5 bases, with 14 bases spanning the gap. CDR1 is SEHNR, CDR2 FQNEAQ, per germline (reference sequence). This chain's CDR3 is CASSSDRYATEAFF. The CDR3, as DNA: TGTGCCAGCAGCTCCGACAGATACGCGACTGAAGCTTTCTTT.